The source of this TCR beta chain is a study of Siglec-9 on CD8 T cells in melanoma. Regarding the study as a whole: In melanoma tumors, a Siglec-9-marked effector memory CD8+ subset reportedly appeared to accumulate.

This clone came up once. Its specificity is unknown. Some clones are missing from TCRdb's copy, which holds only in-frame ones; the method was immunoSEQ multiplex PCR. The sample lists tens of thousands of clones; more than 80% were seen once. The CDR3 extends over 16 amino acids. Unmatched junction bases numbered 10, after V lost 0 bases and J lost 8 bases. Germline V lookup: CDR1 SEHNR, CDR2 FQNEAQ (reference sequence). This chain connects TRBV7-9 to TRBJ2-1; TRBD2 aligns across 7 bases. The specimen was Siglec-9- CD8+ T cells sorted from blood. This clonotype was sampled from a human donor in good health. DNA of the CDR3: TGTGCCAGCAGCTTAGCTATCGGGCGGGAGTTGGATGAGCAGTTCTTC. This gives the protein CASSLAIGRELDEQFF.